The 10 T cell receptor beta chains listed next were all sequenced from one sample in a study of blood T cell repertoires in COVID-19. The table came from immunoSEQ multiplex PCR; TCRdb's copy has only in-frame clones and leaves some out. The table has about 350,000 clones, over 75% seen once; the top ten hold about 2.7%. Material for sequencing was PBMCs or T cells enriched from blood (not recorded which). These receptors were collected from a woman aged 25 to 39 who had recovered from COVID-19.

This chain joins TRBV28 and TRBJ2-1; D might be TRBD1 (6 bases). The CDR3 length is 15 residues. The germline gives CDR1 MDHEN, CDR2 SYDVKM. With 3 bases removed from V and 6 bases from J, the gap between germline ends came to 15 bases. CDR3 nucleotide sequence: TGTGCCAGCAGTTTCCCCAACAGGGTACCCAATGAGCAGTTCTTC. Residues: CASSFPNRVPNEQFF.

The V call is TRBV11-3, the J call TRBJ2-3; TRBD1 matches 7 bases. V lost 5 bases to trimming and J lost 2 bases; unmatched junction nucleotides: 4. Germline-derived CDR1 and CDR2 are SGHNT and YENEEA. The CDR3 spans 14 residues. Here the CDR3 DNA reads TGTGCCAGCAGCCGGACAGGCAACACAGATACGCAGTATTTT. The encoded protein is CASSRTGNTDTQYF.

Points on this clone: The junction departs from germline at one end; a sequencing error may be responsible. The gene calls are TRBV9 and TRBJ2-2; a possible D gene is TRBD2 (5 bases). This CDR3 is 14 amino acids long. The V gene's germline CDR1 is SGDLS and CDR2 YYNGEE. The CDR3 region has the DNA TGTGCCAGTAGCGTCCCCGCGAACACCGGGGAGCTGTTTTTT. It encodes CASSVPANTGELFF.

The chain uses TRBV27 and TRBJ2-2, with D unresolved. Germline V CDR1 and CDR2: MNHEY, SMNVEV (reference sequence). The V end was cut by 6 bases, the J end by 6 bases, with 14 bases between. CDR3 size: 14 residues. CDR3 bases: TGTGCCAGCAGGTTGGGCAGTTTGGCCGGGGAGCTGTTTTTT. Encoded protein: CASRLGSLAGELFF.

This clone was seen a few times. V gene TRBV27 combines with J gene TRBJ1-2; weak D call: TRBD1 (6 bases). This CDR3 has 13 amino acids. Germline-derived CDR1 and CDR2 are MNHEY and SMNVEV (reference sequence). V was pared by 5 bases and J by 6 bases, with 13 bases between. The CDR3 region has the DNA TGTGCCAGCAGTCCGACAGGTCCGGATGGCTACACCTTC. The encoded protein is CASSPTGPDGYTF.

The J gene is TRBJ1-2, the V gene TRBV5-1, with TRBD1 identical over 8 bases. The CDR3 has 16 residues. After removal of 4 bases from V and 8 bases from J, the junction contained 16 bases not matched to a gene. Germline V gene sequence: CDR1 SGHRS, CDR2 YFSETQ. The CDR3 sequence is CASSPRPGTGLRGYTF. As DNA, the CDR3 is TGCGCCAGCAGCCCGCGTCCCGGGACAGGCTTGAGGGGCTACACCTTC.

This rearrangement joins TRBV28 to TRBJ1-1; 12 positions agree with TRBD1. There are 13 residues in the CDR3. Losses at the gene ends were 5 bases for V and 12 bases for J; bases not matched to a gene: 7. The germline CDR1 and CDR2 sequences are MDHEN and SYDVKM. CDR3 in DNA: TGTGCCAGCAGTACCCCGGGACAGGGGGCAACTTTCTTT. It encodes CASSTPGQGATFF.

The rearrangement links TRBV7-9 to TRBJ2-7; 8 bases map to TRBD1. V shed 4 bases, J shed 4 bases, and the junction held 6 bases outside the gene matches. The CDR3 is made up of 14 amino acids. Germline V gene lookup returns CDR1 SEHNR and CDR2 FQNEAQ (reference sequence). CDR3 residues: CASSSGQGLYEQYF. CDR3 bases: TGTGCCAGCAGCTCCGGACAGGGTCTTTACGAGCAGTACTTC.

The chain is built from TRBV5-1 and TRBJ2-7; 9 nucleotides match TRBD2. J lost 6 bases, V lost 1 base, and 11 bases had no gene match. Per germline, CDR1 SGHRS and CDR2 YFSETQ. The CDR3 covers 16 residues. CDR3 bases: TGCGCCAGCAGCTTGAGTCTAGCGGGGTCAGGTAGCGAGCAGTACTTC. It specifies CASSLSLAGSGSEQYF.

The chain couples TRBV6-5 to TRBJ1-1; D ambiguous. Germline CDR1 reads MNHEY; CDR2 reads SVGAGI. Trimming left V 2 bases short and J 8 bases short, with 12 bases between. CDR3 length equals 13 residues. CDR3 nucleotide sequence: TGTGCCAGCAGTTACGAGAGGCCGGGGGAAGCTTTCTTT. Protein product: CASSYERPGEAFF.